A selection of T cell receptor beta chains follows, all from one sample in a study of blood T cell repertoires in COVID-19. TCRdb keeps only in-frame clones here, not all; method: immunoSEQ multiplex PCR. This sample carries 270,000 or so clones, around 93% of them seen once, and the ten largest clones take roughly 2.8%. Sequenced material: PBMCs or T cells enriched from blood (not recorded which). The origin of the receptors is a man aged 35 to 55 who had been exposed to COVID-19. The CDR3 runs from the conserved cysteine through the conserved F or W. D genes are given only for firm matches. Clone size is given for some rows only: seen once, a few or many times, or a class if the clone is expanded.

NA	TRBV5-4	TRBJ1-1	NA	TGTGCCAGTCAGACAGGCTTTCCTAAGGACACTGAAGCTTTCTTT	CASQTGFPKDTEAFF
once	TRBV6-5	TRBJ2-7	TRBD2	TGTGCCAGCAAGGTTAGCGGGAGTCAGTCCTACGAGCAGTACTTC	CASKVSGSQSYEQYF
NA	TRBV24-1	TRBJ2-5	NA	TGTGCCACCAGTGATTGGAGGGAGTCCCGGGGGGAGACCCAGTACTTC	CATSDWRESRGETQYF
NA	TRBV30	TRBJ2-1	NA	TGTGCCTGGAGTGCCGAAGCCACGGAGTTCTTC	CAWSAEATEFF
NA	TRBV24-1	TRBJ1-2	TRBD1	TGTGCCACCAGTGACCCGTCCCCGGACAGGGGATACAACTATGGCTACACCTTC	CATSDPSPDRGYNYGYTF
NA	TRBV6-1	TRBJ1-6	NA	TGTGCCAGCAGTGAACTTTATAGCTCCTATAATTCACCCCTCCACTTT	CASSELYSSYNSPLHF
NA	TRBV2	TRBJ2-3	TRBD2	TGTGCCAGCAGCGGACTAGCGGGAGGGCTGGTCGCAGATACGCAGTATTTT	CASSGLAGGLVADTQYF
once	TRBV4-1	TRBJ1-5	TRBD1	TGCGCCAGCAGCCAAGGACAGGGGGGAAGTTTGATCAATCAGCCCCAGCATTTT	CASSQGQGGSLINQPQHF
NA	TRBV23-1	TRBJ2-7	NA	TGCGCCAGCAGTCCCCTCTACGAGCAGTACTTC	CASSPLYEQYF
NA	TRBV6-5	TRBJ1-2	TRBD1	TGTGCCAGCAGCGGACAGGGCTTTAACTATGGCTACACCTTC	CASSGQGFNYGYTF
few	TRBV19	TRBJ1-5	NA	TGTGCCAGTAGTAATCAGGGGTCGATTCAGCCCCAGCATTTT	CASSNQGSIQPQHF
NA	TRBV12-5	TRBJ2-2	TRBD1	TGTGCTAGTGGTTCACCGACAGGGCCCACCGGGGAGCTGTTTTTT	CASGSPTGPTGELFF
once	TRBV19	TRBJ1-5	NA	TGTGCCAGTAGACCCGACAGGACGGCCGAACAGCCCCAGCATTTT	CASRPDRTAEQPQHF
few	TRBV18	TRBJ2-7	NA	TGTGCCAGCTCACGAGACTACGAGCAGTACTTC	CASSRDYEQYF
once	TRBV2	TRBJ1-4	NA	TGTGCCAGCAGCGTGACAGAACTTAATGAAAAACTGTTTTTT	CASSVTELNEKLFF
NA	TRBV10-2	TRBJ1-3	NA	TGCGCCAGCAGTGAGTCGACGCCGGGCACTAGCTCTGGAAACACCATATATTTT	CASSESTPGTSSGNTIYF
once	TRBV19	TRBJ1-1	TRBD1	TGTGCCAGTAGTCTGGACAGGGGGACGAACACTGAAGCTTTCTTT	CASSLDRGTNTEAFF
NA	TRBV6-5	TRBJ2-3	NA	TGTGCCAGCAGCCAGGGTATCACGCAGTATTTT	CASSQGITQYF
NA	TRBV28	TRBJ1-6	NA	TGTGCCAGCAGCTACAGGGATTCGATGGGTTCACCCCTCCACTTT	CASSYRDSMGSPLHF
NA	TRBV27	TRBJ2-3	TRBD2	TGTGCCAGCAGTCACCGACTAGCGGTCACAGATACGCAGTATTTT	CASSHRLAVTDTQYF
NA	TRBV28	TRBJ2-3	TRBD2	TGTGCCAGCAGAACTAGCGGGAGTTCAGATACGCAGTATTTT	CASRTSGSSDTQYF
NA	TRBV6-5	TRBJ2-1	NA	TGTGCCAGCAGTTTTAGACAGTCCTACAATGAGCAGTTCTTC	CASSFRQSYNEQFF
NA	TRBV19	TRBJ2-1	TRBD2	TGTGCCAGTAGTTCAACCCCGGGACTAGTTAATGAGCAGTTCTTC	CASSSTPGLVNEQFF
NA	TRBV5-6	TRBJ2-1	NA	TGTGCCAGCAGCTCCATGGGGGGGACAGGCTACAATGAGCAGTTCTTC	CASSSMGGTGYNEQFF
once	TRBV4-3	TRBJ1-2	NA	TGCGCCAGCAGCCAAGACCTATATCGTAGTGGCTACACCTTC	CASSQDLYRSGYTF
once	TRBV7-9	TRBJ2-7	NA	TGTGCCAGCAGCTTAACGTACAGGGACTCCTACGAGCAGTACTTC	CASSLTYRDSYEQYF
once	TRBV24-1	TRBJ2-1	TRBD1	TGTGCCACCAGTGATTTGTATGGACAGGGGGCGATCGATGAGCAGTTCTTC	CATSDLYGQGAIDEQFF
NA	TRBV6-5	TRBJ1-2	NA	TGTGCCAGCAGACCCGGGAAGAACTATGGCTACACCTTC	CASRPGKNYGYTF
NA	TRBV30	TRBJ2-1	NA	TGTGCCTGGAGGTGGAGCTCCTACAATGAGCAGTTCTTC	CAWRWSSYNEQFF
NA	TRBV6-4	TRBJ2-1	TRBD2	TGTGCCAGCAGTGGCGGGAGCTCCTACAATGAGCAGTTCTTC	CASSGGSSYNEQFF
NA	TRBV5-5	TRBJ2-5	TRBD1	TGTGCCAGCAGCTTGGAAACTGGACAGGGGGCCGAGACCCAGTACTTC	CASSLETGQGAETQYF
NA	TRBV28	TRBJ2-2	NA	TGTGCCAGCAGTTTTCGTACGGGATACACCGGGGAGCTGTTTTTT	CASSFRTGYTGELFF
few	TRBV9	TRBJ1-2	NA	TGTGCCAGCAGCGTAGGAAGGGGTGACTATGGCTACACCTTC	CASSVGRGDYGYTF
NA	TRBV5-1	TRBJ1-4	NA	TGCGCCAGCAGCTTCGGGTCGGGTAATGAAAAACTGTTTTTT	CASSFGSGNEKLFF
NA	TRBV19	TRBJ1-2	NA	TGTGCCAGTAGTGGACAGCATTATGGCTACACCTTC	CASSGQHYGYTF
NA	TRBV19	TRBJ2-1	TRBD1	TGTGCCAGTAGTCGCCGACAGGGGATACCAGAATCTAGTCCCAATGAGCAGTTCTTC	CASSRRQGIPESSPNEQFF
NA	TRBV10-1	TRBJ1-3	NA	TGCGCCAGCAGTGAAAGCGGCTCTGGAAACACCATATATTTT	CASSESGSGNTIYF
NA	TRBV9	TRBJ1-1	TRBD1	TGTGCCAGCAGCGTAGGAATGGGGACAGGGAACACTGAAGCTTTCTTT	CASSVGMGTGNTEAFF
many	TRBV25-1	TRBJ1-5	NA	TGTGCCAGCAGTGGGCAGGGGCCCGAGCAAAATAGCAATCAGCCCCAGCATTTT	CASSGQGPEQNSNQPQHF
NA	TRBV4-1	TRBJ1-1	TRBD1	TGCGCCAGCAGCCATCCGGGACAGGGGTTTGAAGCTTTCTTT	CASSHPGQGFEAFF
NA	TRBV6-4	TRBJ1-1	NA	TGTGCCAGCAGTGACTCTATCGAGGGAGGGGCTGGAGCTTTCTTT	CASSDSIEGGAGAFF
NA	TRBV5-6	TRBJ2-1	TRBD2	TGTGCCAGCAGCTTGACGGGAGGGTTGAATGAGCAGTTCTTC	CASSLTGGLNEQFF
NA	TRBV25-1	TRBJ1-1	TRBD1	TGTGCCAGCAGTGACATGACAGGGGGTCTTTTCGGAACTGAAGCTTTCTTT	CASSDMTGGLFGTEAFF
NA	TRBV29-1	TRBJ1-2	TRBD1	TGCAGCGTTGAAGGGACAGGACCTTATGGCTACACCTTC	CSVEGTGPYGYTF
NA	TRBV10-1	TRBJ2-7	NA	TGCGCCAGCAGTGAGTTTCCCAGGCACGAGCAGTACTTC	CASSEFPRHEQYF
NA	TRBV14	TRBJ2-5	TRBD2	TGTGCCAGCAGCCCTTGGCTAGCGGGAGAGACCCAGTACTTC	CASSPWLAGETQYF
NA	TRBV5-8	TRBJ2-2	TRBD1	TGTGCCAGCAGGCCCGGACAGGGGAACACCGGGGAGCTGTTTTTT	CASRPGQGNTGELFF
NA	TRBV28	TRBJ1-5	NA	TGTGCCAGCAGGTTGGGAGCTCACAATCAGCCCCAGCATTTT	CASRLGAHNQPQHF
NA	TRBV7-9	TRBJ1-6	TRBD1	TGTGCCAGCAGCTCCTACGGGACAGCCAATTCACCCCTCCACTTT	CASSSYGTANSPLHF
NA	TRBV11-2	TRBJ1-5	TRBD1	TGTGCCAGCAGCTTCGACAGGGCGGCTCAGCCCCAGCATTTT	CASSFDRAAQPQHF
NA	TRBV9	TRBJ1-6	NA	TGTGCCAGCAGCGTAGTTCTGGGAGATTCACCCCTCCACTTT	CASSVVLGDSPLHF
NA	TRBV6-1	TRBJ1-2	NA	TGTGCCAGCAGTGAAAGGGGCTATGGCTACACCTTC	CASSERGYGYTF
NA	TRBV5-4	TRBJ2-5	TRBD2	TGTGCCAGCCGAGGCAGCGGGAGTCAGGAGACCCAGTACTTC	CASRGSGSQETQYF
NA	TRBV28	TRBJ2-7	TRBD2	TGTGCCAGCAGGATGACTAGCGGGAGGTCCTACGAGCAGTACTTC	CASRMTSGRSYEQYF
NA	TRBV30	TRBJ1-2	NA	TGTGCCTGGAGTGTACCAGGTGGCAGGGCGGTCTATGGCTACACCTTC	CAWSVPGGRAVYGYTF